Listed below are T cell receptor beta chains from one sample, sequenced in a study of cytomegalovirus exposure and HLA in healthy donors. The data were produced by immunoSEQ multiplex PCR, yet TCRdb's version contains in-frame clones alone and is incomplete. The sample gives 100,000 to 150,000 clones, around 90% of which show up once; roughly 2% is in the top ten. The sample taken for sequencing was PBMCs. The receptors stem from a woman younger than 35 in good health and CMV-seronegative. Each CDR3 is given with its conserved first and last residue. D genes are given only for firm matches. Size tells how often a clone was seen (once, few, many) or the class of an expanded clone, and some rows leave it out.

clone_size: NA
d_call: NA
cdr3_length: 16
v_call: TRBV11-2
j_call: TRBJ2-1
cdr3_nt: TGTGCCAGCACACTTTACAGGGTGAGCTCCTACAATGAGCAGTTCTTC
cdr3_aa: CASTLYRVSSYNEQFF

clone_size: NA
d_call: NA
cdr3_length: 14
v_call: TRBV28
j_call: TRBJ1-2
cdr3_nt: TGTGCCAGCAGTTTCGGACAGAGTAACTATGGCTACACCTTC
cdr3_aa: CASSFGQSNYGYTF

clone_size: NA
d_call: NA
cdr3_length: 20
v_call: TRBV4-1
j_call: TRBJ1-4
cdr3_nt: TGCGCCAGCAGCCAAGAGTATAAGCTCTTTGTACAGATCCACAATGAAAAACTGTTTTTT
cdr3_aa: CASSQEYKLFVQIHNEKLFF

clone_size: NA
d_call: TRBD1
cdr3_length: 16
v_call: TRBV5-1
j_call: TRBJ2-3
cdr3_nt: TGCGCCAGCAGCGCAACAGGGGGCGGGCGGACAGATACGCAGTATTTT
cdr3_aa: CASSATGGGRTDTQYF

clone_size: NA
d_call: TRBD2
cdr3_length: 16
v_call: TRBV27
j_call: TRBJ2-1
cdr3_nt: TGTGCCAGCAGTCCGACTAGCGGGGGGTATTACAATGAGCAGTTCTTC
cdr3_aa: CASSPTSGGYYNEQFF

clone_size: NA
d_call: TRBD1
cdr3_length: 13
v_call: TRBV29-1
j_call: TRBJ1-2
cdr3_nt: TGCAGCGCCGGGGACAGGGGCACGTATGGCTACACCTTC
cdr3_aa: CSAGDRGTYGYTF

clone_size: NA
d_call: NA
cdr3_length: 13
v_call: TRBV6-1
j_call: TRBJ2-1
cdr3_nt: TGTGCCAGCACCCCGACGCGGGGCAATGAGCAGTTCTTC
cdr3_aa: CASTPTRGNEQFF

clone_size: NA
d_call: NA
cdr3_length: 16
v_call: TRBV30
j_call: TRBJ2-2
cdr3_nt: TGTGCCTGGAGTGTACCCATTAGTGCGAACACCGGGGAGCTGTTTTTT
cdr3_aa: CAWSVPISANTGELFF

clone_size: NA
d_call: TRBD1
cdr3_length: 15
v_call: TRBV28
j_call: TRBJ2-3
cdr3_nt: TGTGCCAGCAGAGCAGGGGGCGCCGGCACAGATACGCAGTATTTT
cdr3_aa: CASRAGGAGTDTQYF

clone_size: NA
d_call: NA
cdr3_length: 14
v_call: TRBV7-6
j_call: TRBJ2-2
cdr3_nt: TGTGCCAGCAGCGCCGGAGGAGGTACCGGGGAGCTGTTTTTT
cdr3_aa: CASSAGGGTGELFF

clone_size: once
d_call: TRBD1
cdr3_length: 15
v_call: TRBV27
j_call: TRBJ2-7
cdr3_nt: TGTGCCAGCAGTCCCGAGACAGGGGCCTCCTACGAGCAGTACTTC
cdr3_aa: CASSPETGASYEQYF

clone_size: NA
d_call: NA
cdr3_length: 13
v_call: TRBV13
j_call: TRBJ1-1
cdr3_nt: TGTGCCAGCAGCTTCAGCGTGAACACTGAAGCTTTCTTT
cdr3_aa: CASSFSVNTEAFF

clone_size: NA
d_call: TRBD1
cdr3_length: 16
v_call: TRBV7-2
j_call: TRBJ2-1
cdr3_nt: TGTGCCAGCAGTCGAAGGGGGCTCGATGGATACAATGAGCAGTTCTTC
cdr3_aa: CASSRRGLDGYNEQFF

clone_size: NA
d_call: NA
cdr3_length: 12
v_call: TRBV2
j_call: TRBJ2-3
cdr3_nt: TGTGCCAGCAGCCAGAACACAGATACGCAGTATTTT
cdr3_aa: CASSQNTDTQYF

clone_size: NA
d_call: TRBD1
cdr3_length: 17
v_call: TRBV27
j_call: TRBJ1-2
cdr3_nt: TGTGCCAGCAGTCGAACTACCGGACAGGGCTACGAGTATGGCTACACCTTC
cdr3_aa: CASSRTTGQGYEYGYTF

clone_size: once
d_call: TRBD2
cdr3_length: 16
v_call: TRBV7-2
j_call: TRBJ2-1
cdr3_nt: TGTGCCAGCAGCTTAGGCAGGGGCGGGAGGGCTGTTGAGCAGTTCTTC
cdr3_aa: CASSLGRGGRAVEQFF

clone_size: NA
d_call: TRBD2
cdr3_length: 15
v_call: TRBV6-1
j_call: TRBJ2-1
cdr3_nt: TGTGCCAGCAGTAGACTAGCGGGGGGCAACAATGAGCAGTTCTTC
cdr3_aa: CASSRLAGGNNEQFF

clone_size: NA
d_call: NA
cdr3_length: 15
v_call: TRBV7-2
j_call: TRBJ1-1
cdr3_nt: TGTGCCAGCAGCCCGGGCGGGCCGATGAACACTGAAGCTTTCTTT
cdr3_aa: CASSPGGPMNTEAFF

clone_size: NA
d_call: TRBD2
cdr3_length: 16
v_call: TRBV6-5
j_call: TRBJ2-2
cdr3_nt: TGTGCCAGCAGTTACAATCGCGGGGGGAACACCGGGGAGCTGTTTTTT
cdr3_aa: CASSYNRGGNTGELFF

clone_size: NA
d_call: NA
cdr3_length: 17
v_call: TRBV2
j_call: TRBJ1-5
cdr3_nt: TGTGCCAGCAGTGGGGACATAGGGGTATATAGCAATCAGCCCCAGCATTTT
cdr3_aa: CASSGDIGVYSNQPQHF

clone_size: NA
d_call: TRBD2
cdr3_length: 16
v_call: TRBV5-4
j_call: TRBJ2-2
cdr3_nt: TGTGCCAGCAGCCCTAGGACTAGCGGGAACACCGGGGAGCTGTTTTTT
cdr3_aa: CASSPRTSGNTGELFF

clone_size: once
d_call: NA
cdr3_length: 16
v_call: TRBV7-9
j_call: TRBJ2-1
cdr3_nt: TGTGCCAGCAGCTTCAACCCAGGGGCCCCTTACAATGAGCAGTTCTTC
cdr3_aa: CASSFNPGAPYNEQFF

clone_size: NA
d_call: TRBD1
cdr3_length: 15
v_call: TRBV7-8
j_call: TRBJ2-1
cdr3_nt: TGTGCCAGCAGCCGTAGACAGGGGAGTATAGGAGAGCAGTTCTTC
cdr3_aa: CASSRRQGSIGEQFF

clone_size: NA
d_call: TRBD2
cdr3_length: 15
v_call: TRBV7-6
j_call: TRBJ2-1
cdr3_nt: TGTGCCAGCAGCCCACGGACTAGCGGGATGAATGAGCAGTTCTTC
cdr3_aa: CASSPRTSGMNEQFF

clone_size: once
d_call: NA
cdr3_length: 15
v_call: TRBV7-3
j_call: TRBJ2-5
cdr3_nt: TGTGCCAGCAGCCCCCAGGGATCCCTCCTGGAGACCCAGTACTTC
cdr3_aa: CASSPQGSLLETQYF

clone_size: NA
d_call: TRBD2
cdr3_length: 20
v_call: TRBV18
j_call: TRBJ2-3
cdr3_nt: TGTGCCAGCTCCCCTCTGCCCGGGACTAGCGGGAGGAGGCTCTCAGATACGCAGTATTTT
cdr3_aa: CASSPLPGTSGRRLSDTQYF

clone_size: few
d_call: NA
cdr3_length: 13
v_call: TRBV7-9
j_call: TRBJ1-2
cdr3_nt: TGTGCCAGCAGCTTTCAGGGAAACTATGGCTACACCTTC
cdr3_aa: CASSFQGNYGYTF

clone_size: NA
d_call: TRBD2
cdr3_length: 15
v_call: TRBV28
j_call: TRBJ2-3
cdr3_nt: TGTGCCAGCAGTACGGGAGGGCAAAACACAGATACGCAGTATTTT
cdr3_aa: CASSTGGQNTDTQYF

clone_size: NA
d_call: NA
cdr3_length: 13
v_call: TRBV9
j_call: TRBJ2-1
cdr3_nt: TGTGCCAGCAGCGTAGGGCGGGGCAATGAGCAGTTCTTC
cdr3_aa: CASSVGRGNEQFF

clone_size: NA
d_call: NA
cdr3_length: 14
v_call: TRBV4-1
j_call: TRBJ1-4
cdr3_nt: TGCGCCAGCAGCTTAGACAGCTCTAATGAAAAACTGTTTTTT
cdr3_aa: CASSLDSSNEKLFF

clone_size: NA
d_call: TRBD1
cdr3_length: 14
v_call: TRBV6-5
j_call: TRBJ2-1
cdr3_nt: TGTGCCAGCAGTCCAGGGACAGCCAACAATGAGCAGTTCTTC
cdr3_aa: CASSPGTANNEQFF

clone_size: NA
d_call: TRBD2
cdr3_length: 15
v_call: TRBV15
j_call: TRBJ2-7
cdr3_nt: TGTGCCACCAGCAGAGGCCAAGGACTAGCGACCGAGCAGTACTTC
cdr3_aa: CATSRGQGLATEQYF

clone_size: NA
d_call: TRBD1
cdr3_length: 12
v_call: TRBV6-1
j_call: TRBJ1-1
cdr3_nt: TGTGCCAGCAGAACAGGGGGCACTGAAGCTTTCTTT
cdr3_aa: CASRTGGTEAFF

clone_size: NA
d_call: TRBD1
cdr3_length: 15
v_call: TRBV5-4
j_call: TRBJ2-3
cdr3_nt: TGTGCCAGCAGCCCAGGGGACAGCCGGACAGGGAGGCAGTATTTT
cdr3_aa: CASSPGDSRTGRQYF

clone_size: NA
d_call: NA
cdr3_length: 13
v_call: TRBV7-2
j_call: TRBJ2-5
cdr3_nt: TGTGCCAGCAGCTTCCTGGGAGGCGAGACCCAGTACTTC
cdr3_aa: CASSFLGGETQYF

clone_size: NA
d_call: NA
cdr3_length: 13
v_call: TRBV2
j_call: TRBJ2-5
cdr3_nt: TGTGCCAGCACGGTAGCGATCCAAGAGACCCAGTACTTC
cdr3_aa: CASTVAIQETQYF

clone_size: NA
d_call: NA
cdr3_length: 14
v_call: TRBV4-1
j_call: TRBJ1-1
cdr3_nt: TGCGCCAGCAGCCGAACAGGAGTGAACACTGAAGCTTTCTTT
cdr3_aa: CASSRTGVNTEAFF

clone_size: NA
d_call: NA
cdr3_length: 10
v_call: TRBV6-4
j_call: TRBJ1-2
cdr3_nt: TGTGCCAGCAGTGTCCGTGGCTACACCTTC
cdr3_aa: CASSVRGYTF

clone_size: NA
d_call: NA
cdr3_length: 14
v_call: TRBV13
j_call: TRBJ1-1
cdr3_nt: TGTGCCAGCAGCTCCCAACAGGGGAACACTGAAGCTTTCTTT
cdr3_aa: CASSSQQGNTEAFF

clone_size: NA
d_call: NA
cdr3_length: 14
v_call: TRBV30
j_call: TRBJ1-6
cdr3_nt: TGTGCCTGGAGTGAAGGCCAGGGTAATTCACCCCTCCACTTT
cdr3_aa: CAWSEGQGNSPLHF

clone_size: once
d_call: NA
cdr3_length: 12
v_call: TRBV7-6
j_call: TRBJ2-5
cdr3_nt: TGTGCCAGCAGCCTGACTATGGAGACCCAGTACTTC
cdr3_aa: CASSLTMETQYF

clone_size: NA
d_call: NA
cdr3_length: 15
v_call: TRBV28
j_call: TRBJ2-5
cdr3_nt: TGTGCCAGCAGTCCGCGGGATTCTGCGAGGGAGACCCAGTACTTC
cdr3_aa: CASSPRDSARETQYF

clone_size: NA
d_call: NA
cdr3_length: 16
v_call: TRBV7-6
j_call: TRBJ1-4
cdr3_nt: TGTGCCAGCAGCTTAGGGGCAGGGGCAACTAATGAAAAACTGTTTTTT
cdr3_aa: CASSLGAGATNEKLFF

clone_size: NA
d_call: NA
cdr3_length: 14
v_call: TRBV30
j_call: TRBJ1-2
cdr3_nt: TGTGCCTGGAGCCCAGGGCCCCGTCGCTATGGCTACACCTTC
cdr3_aa: CAWSPGPRRYGYTF

clone_size: NA
d_call: NA
cdr3_length: 16
v_call: TRBV10-2
j_call: TRBJ1-5
cdr3_nt: TGCGCCAGCAGTGACGGGGGGGCTAGGAGGAATCAGCCCCAGCATTTT
cdr3_aa: CASSDGGARRNQPQHF

clone_size: NA
d_call: TRBD1
cdr3_length: 15
v_call: TRBV6-6
j_call: TRBJ1-5
cdr3_nt: TGTGCCAGCAGTAAGGACAGGATCGGCAATCAGCCCCAGCATTTT
cdr3_aa: CASSKDRIGNQPQHF

clone_size: NA
d_call: NA
cdr3_length: 15
v_call: TRBV4-3
j_call: TRBJ1-1
cdr3_nt: TGCGCCAGCAGCCAAGATCTTCTAGTGAACACTGAAGCTTTCTTT
cdr3_aa: CASSQDLLVNTEAFF